Listed here are 2 T cell receptor beta chains from one sample, sequenced in a study of glioma-infiltrating T cells. Using RNA template, CDR3s of TCR alpha and beta were amplified with iRepertoire arm-PCR. Each CDR3 protein is one row after TCRdb ran MiXCR on the multiplex PCR reads. The sample records approximately 110,000 distinct CDR3 sequences, approximately 25% being singletons. The sample comprised glioma tissue, nonneoplastic brain tissue, or PBMCs (not recorded which). Receptor source: a human donor with low-grade glioma or glioblastoma, undergoing nonglioma brain surgery, or in good health (not recorded which).

There are many counts of this clonotype. V and J are TRBV19 and TRBJ2-1; weak D call: TRBD1 (6 bases). Trimming removed 4 bases at V and 2 bases at J, with 6 bases between. The CDR3 runs to 13 residues. CDR1 is LNHDA, CDR2 SQIVND, per germline (reference sequence). The CDR3 bases are TGTGCCAGTAGTAGGGGGCCCTACAATGAGCAGTTCTTC. Protein: CASSRGPYNEQFF.

Details on this clonotype: A much larger clone sits a single nucleotide away, making a read error possible. This rearrangement joins TRBV4-2 to TRBJ2-7; maybe TRBD1 (5 bases). The CDR3 covers 14 residues. The V gene lost 8 bases and the J gene lost 0 bases, with 14 bases spanning the gap. CDR1 is LGHNA, CDR2 YNFKEQ, per germline. The CDR3 here is CASGLPRVSYEQYF. The CDR3 nucleotides read TGTGCCAGCGGTTTACCCAGGGTCTCCTACGAGCAGTACTTC.